This T cell receptor beta chain appears in the sequencing data of a study of regulatory and conventional T cells in RAG deficiency. J lost 2 bases, V lost 4 bases, and 2 bases had no gene match. CDR1 is SEHNR and CDR2 is FQNEAQ in the germline V gene (reference sequence). CDR3 length: 14 amino acids. Libraries were prepared by immunoSEQ multiplex PCR; TCRdb keeps only in-frame clonotypes and omits some of them. Among over 45,000 clones listed, 90% were seen once. Genomic DNA came from blood conventional CD4+ T cells gated CD25-low CD127-high. These records were also assigned to another study, of regulatory T cells. This second report adds: Amplification used 52 TRBV primers and 13 TRBJ primers. In patients, unique TRB V-J pairs were restricted and V/J usage skewed, especially in Tregs.

Sequencing was carried out using CD4+ effector T cells sorted from blood. This clonotype originated in a human donor in good health. The rearrangement links TRBV7-9 to TRBJ2-1; 7 bases map to TRBD1. The CDR3 loop is CASSSQGPYNEQFF. CDR3 nucleotide sequence: TGTGCCAGCAGCTCACAGGGGCCCTACAATGAGCAGTTCTTC.